This TCR beta chain was captured in a study of blood T cell repertoires in COVID-19. Here immunoSEQ multiplex PCR was the method, and the copy in TCRdb shows in-frame clones only, minus some. This sample yields over 200,000 clones, of which about 91% are seen a single time; 2% to 2.5% belongs to the top ten. Germline V gives CDR1 LGHDT, CDR2 YNNKEL (reference sequence). There are 13 residues in the CDR3. V lost 1 base and J lost 16, with 16 bases in between. This clone was recorded once. Participant-given clinical history determined each cohort assignment. J is TRBJ1-4 and V is TRBV3-1 (or the pseudogene TRBV3-2), with D perhaps TRBD1 (6 bases). The TCR comes from a woman in her thirties or forties with acute COVID-19. Source material: PBMCs or T cells enriched from blood (not recorded which). CDR3 sequence reads: CASSQGWAGASFF. CDR3 coding DNA: TGTGCCAGCAGCCAAGGATGGGCAGGGGCCTCGTTTTTT.